This TCR beta chain was found in a study of T cells after somatic rescue of genetic block. CDR1 and CDR2 (germline): SGHNT, YENEEA. The CDR3 extends over 15 amino acids. V was clipped by 1 base and J by 2 bases, with 10 bases between them. The sample holds one count of this clone. Assay used: immunoSEQ multiplex PCR; TCRdb lists only in-frame clones, some missing. The sample has around 14,000 clones; over 70% are singletons. The specimen sequenced was peripheral blood mononuclear cells (PBMCs). This TCR was recovered from a boy younger than 18. The chain employs TRBV11-3 and TRBJ2-3; the D is unclear. The CDR3 spells CASSLGGVFTDTQYF. The CDR3, as DNA: TGTGCCAGCAGCTTAGGTGGCGTATTCACAGATACGCAGTATTTT.